Below, 10 T cell receptor beta chains from the same sample are listed, as sequenced in a study of T cells expressing NK-cell markers. Reprocessing the 5' RACE reads, TCRdb reports a single entry for every CDR3 protein and omits DNA. The table for this sample gives roughly 430,000 distinct CDR3 sequences. The sample was blood T cells: a sorted CD56 or NKG2C T cell subset, CD4+ or CD8+ T cells, or bulk PBMC T cells (not recorded which). The source is a woman aged 18 to 75 in good health.

This chain connects TRBV11-2 to TRBJ2-3; the D gene TCRdb calls, TRBD2, cannot be checked with no DNA. The germline V gene has CDR1 SGHAT and CDR2 FQNNGV. This CDR3 contains 17 residues. This CDR3 reads CASSLVLAGRSTDTQYF.

The chain recombines TRBV5-1 with TRBJ1-2; no DNA is available, so the TRBD1 call from TCRdb remains unchecked. CDR1 and CDR2 (germline): SGHRS, YFSETQ. The CDR3 extends over 13 amino acids. The CDR3 sequence: CASSLDVGLGYTF.

The chain uses TRBV14 and TRBJ1-1; TCRdb designates TRBD1, a call that cannot be tested without DNA. The germline V gene encodes CDR1 SGHDN and CDR2 FVKESK. CDR3 length: 15 residues. The CDR3 here is CASSPLTGANTEAFF.

The rearrangement links TRBV29-1 to TRBJ2-1; TCRdb returns TRBD2, unconfirmable since there is no DNA. Per germline, CDR1 SQVTM and CDR2 ANQGSEA. This CDR3 has 19 residues. This CDR3 is CSVVFVGLAGGSSYNEQFF.

V is TRBV13 and J is TRBJ2-7; absent DNA, TCRdb's TRBD1 call cannot be checked. Germline assignment: CDR1 PRHDT and CDR2 FYEKMQ (reference sequence). The CDR3 is made up of 15 amino acids. The CDR3 reads CASSLVTGGSYEQYF. The full variable domain, rest sourced from reference TRBV13 and TRBJ2-7, is AAGVIQSPRHLIKEKRETATLKCYPIPRHDTVYWYQQGPGQDPQFLISFYEKMQSDKGSIPDRFSAQQFSDYHSELNMSSLELGDSALYFCASSLVTGGSYEQYFGPGTRLTVT.

J is TRBJ2-7 and V is TRBV5-1; no DNA is available, so the TRBD1 call from TCRdb remains unchecked. The germline gives CDR1 SGHRS, CDR2 YFSETQ. The CDR3 is 14 residues long. The CDR3 protein is CASRLGTGSLEQYF.

The V gene is TRBV12-3 or TRBV12-4, the J gene TRBJ1-1; lacking DNA, the TRBD1 call made by TCRdb goes unchecked. CDR3 length equals 16 residues. The CDR3 here is CASSSPQGPVNTEAFF.

Here the CDR3 reads CASSPGGTNEQFF. The genes are TRBV12-3 or TRBV12-4 and TRBJ2-1; the TCRdb call, TRBD1, lacks DNA for checking. The CDR3 totals 13 residues.

CDR3 protein: CASSIVGTGFTDEQFF. V and J are TRBV7-2 and TRBJ2-1; TCRdb selects TRBD1, and the lack of DNA leaves this call unchecked. CDR3 length equals 16 residues. Germline V gene lookup returns CDR1 SGHTA and CDR2 FQGNSA.

V gene TRBV20-1 combines with J gene TRBJ2-3; no DNA is available, so the TRBD2 call from TCRdb remains unchecked. CDR3 length: 16 residues. The germline CDR1 and CDR2 sequences are DFQATT and SNEGSKA (reference sequence). The CDR3 reads CSARALAGGPGDTQYF.